The rows below give T cell receptor beta chains drawn from one sample of a study of cytomegalovirus exposure and HLA in healthy donors. Method: immunoSEQ multiplex PCR; TCRdb's copy keeps in-frame clones and lacks some. This sample yields some 150,000 clones, of which around 76% are seen a single time; over 1.3% belongs to the top ten. The material sequenced was PBMCs. The receptors originated from a man between 60 and 75 years old in good health and CMV-seronegative. The CDR3 runs from the conserved cysteine through the conserved F or W. Clone size is not always given. Where it is, it says once, few, many or a class for expanded clones.

clone_size j_call v_call cdr3_aa
few TRBJ1-5 TRBV28 CASASGYQPQHF
. TRBJ2-5 TRBV29-1 CSVVLPGEETQYF
. TRBJ2-7 TRBV6-5 CASSAGSTREQYF
once TRBJ1-2 TRBV4-1 CASSQEWGQALYGYTF
few TRBJ1-3 TRBV5-1 CASSSGTGGNSGNTIYF
. TRBJ2-5 TRBV21-1 CASSKDREETQYF
. TRBJ2-3 TRBV11-2 CASSSLERRTDTQYF
few TRBJ1-1 TRBV27 CASSTGTGVAEAFF
. TRBJ1-3 TRBV19 CASTATGTDTIYF
. TRBJ2-7 TRBV27 CASTGALAGASEQYF
few TRBJ2-5 TRBV7-9 CASSLVGARGETQYF
few TRBJ2-5 TRBV4-2 CASSQDSQETQYF
. TRBJ2-1 TRBV19 CASSIQRARNEQFF
. TRBJ2-2 TRBV28 CASSRGGARTGELFF
. TRBJ1-2 TRBV10-3 CATGTGNYGYTF
. TRBJ1-5 TRBV2 CASREQEAGNQPQHF
. TRBJ2-6 TRBV11-2 CASSLDNWGAGANVLTF
once TRBJ1-3 TRBV6-6 CASSYSGEGKDTIYF
. TRBJ2-7 TRBV28 CASSPGTGGDEQYF
. TRBJ2-3 TRBV9 CASTNRGRPDTQYF
. TRBJ2-1 TRBV5-5 CASRILAGGPGQFF
once TRBJ1-3 TRBV29-1 CSGGTGGSGNTIYF
. TRBJ2-7 TRBV21-1 CASSKVKAGEFVNEQYF
. TRBJ2-7 TRBV30 CAWSVGGGGSYEQYF
. TRBJ2-4 TRBV4-1 CASSPLRGLAGENIQYF
once TRBJ1-2 TRBV6-6 CASSRRDREIDYGYTF
. TRBJ2-7 TRBV4-3 CASSQVLAGDEQYF
. TRBJ2-7 TRBV6-5 CASSYSSAREQYF
few TRBJ2-7 TRBV27 CASGSFGQGGRPPDF
. TRBJ2-7 TRBV27 CASSTWDRGAHEQYF
. TRBJ2-1 TRBV14 CASSQVRGGGYAEQFF
. TRBJ1-1 TRBV18 CASSRQNTEAFF
. TRBJ2-3 TRBV7-9 CSSSLDGTGFPDTQYF
once TRBJ1-6 TRBV6-5 CAGSYRQGESPLHF
. TRBJ2-5 TRBV7-8 CASRRFQETQYF
. TRBJ2-1 TRBV15 CATSRSKFTVYNEQFF
. TRBJ2-5 TRBV6-4 CASSRDSHVGTQYF
few TRBJ2-7 TRBV28 CASSQLAGDSYEQYF
. TRBJ2-5 TRBV29-1 CSVGGGGETQYF
. TRBJ2-3 TRBV11-2 CASSPGGDGTDTQYF
. TRBJ2-5 TRBV7-2 CASSLASARETQYF
few TRBJ2-1 TRBV6-5 CASRGGQGFYNEQFF
. TRBJ2-7 TRBV6-1 CASSEGTGVFYEQYF
once TRBJ2-2 TRBV10-3 CAISESTSDTGELFF
. TRBJ2-7 TRBV6-5 CASSYGTGDYEQYF
. TRBJ2-5 TRBV19 CASSIAGTGGETQYF
. TRBJ2-7 TRBV7-2 CASSFRLAVSYEQYF
few TRBJ1-1 TRBV30 CAGRSEAEAFF